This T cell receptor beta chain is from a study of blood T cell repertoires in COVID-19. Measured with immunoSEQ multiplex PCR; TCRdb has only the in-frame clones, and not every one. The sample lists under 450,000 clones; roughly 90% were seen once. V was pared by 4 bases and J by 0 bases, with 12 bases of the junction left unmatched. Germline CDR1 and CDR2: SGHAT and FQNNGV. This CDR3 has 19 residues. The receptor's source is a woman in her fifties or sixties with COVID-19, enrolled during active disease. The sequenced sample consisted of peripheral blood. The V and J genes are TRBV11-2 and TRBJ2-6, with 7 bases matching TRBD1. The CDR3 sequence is CASSSYGQVTSSGANVLTF. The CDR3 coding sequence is TGTGCCAGCAGCTCATACGGACAGGTAACGAGCTCTGGGGCCAACGTCCTGACTTTC.